A single sample gave rise to the 9 T cell receptor beta chains below, sequenced in a study of blood T cell repertoires in COVID-19. Produced via immunoSEQ multiplex PCR; TCRdb's table is partial and in-frame only. Among fewer than 300,000 clones listed, 83% were seen once. The source material was peripheral blood. These TCRs come from a woman in her 50s who had recovered from COVID-19.

This clone has a handful of counts. One end of the junction does not line up with germline, which may come from a read error. The chain carries TRBV7-9 and TRBJ1-4; D unclear. This CDR3 is built from 14 residues. Germline V gene lookup returns CDR1 SEHNR and CDR2 FQNEAQ (reference sequence). The DNA for the CDR3 is TGTGCCAGCACCTTAGGAGCAACTAATGAAAAACTGTTTTTT. Its translation: CASTLGATNEKLFF.

This clone was found once. The chain recombines TRBV3-1 (or the pseudogene TRBV3-2) with TRBJ2-1; D is perhaps TRBD1 (6 bases). The CDR3 covers 13 residues. The germline gives CDR1 LGHDT, CDR2 YNNKEL (reference sequence). Trimming took 5 bases from V and 4 from J, leaving 9 bases between them. Here the CDR3 reads CASSSDRYNEQFF. DNA for the CDR3: TGTGCCAGCAGCTCGGACAGATACAATGAGCAGTTCTTC.

The J gene is TRBJ1-4, the V gene TRBV7-9; maybe TRBD1 (5 bases). Trimming took off 8 bases at V and 4 bases at J, with 14 bases between the two ends. The CDR3 runs to 14 residues. CDR1 is SEHNR and CDR2 is FQNEAQ in the germline V gene (reference sequence). The CDR3 sequence: CASLEGRGNEKLFF. As DNA, the CDR3 is TGTGCCAGCTTGGAGGGGCGGGGTAATGAAAAACTGTTTTTT.

J is TRBJ2-6 and V is TRBV9; maybe TRBD2 (6 bases). Germline values: CDR1 SGDLS, CDR2 YYNGEE. This CDR3 comprises 15 residues. Trimming stripped 3 bases from V and 7 bases from J, with 14 bases between. The CDR3 is CASSDHRGFANVLTF. The CDR3 region has the DNA TGTGCCAGCAGCGATCACCGGGGGTTCGCCAACGTCCTGACTTTC. The full variable domain, with the rest looked up from reference TRBV9 and TRBJ2-6, is DSGVTQTPKHLITATGQRVTLRCSPRSGDLSVYWYQQSLDQGLQFLIQYYNGEERAKGNILERFSAQQFPDLHSELNLSSLELGDSALYFCASSDHRGFANVLTFGAGSRLTVL.

J is TRBJ1-2 and V is TRBV4-1; D may be TRBD1 (5 bases). The CDR3 runs to 14 residues. CDR1 and CDR2 from the germline V gene are MGHRA and YSYEKL. V was trimmed by 0 bases and J by 5 bases, leaving 10 bases between them. The CDR3 is CASSQDREGYGYTF. Written as DNA, the CDR3 is TGCGCCAGCAGCCAAGACAGGGAGGGATATGGCTACACCTTC.

This chain connects TRBV9 to TRBJ1-2, with TRBD1 as a possible D gene (6 bases). The CDR3 is made up of 16 amino acids. V was shortened by 2 bases and J by 0 bases, with 14 bases between the two germline ends. CDR1 and CDR2 (germline): SGDLS, YYNGEE. The CDR3 loop is CASSVQDRIANYGYTF. The CDR3 DNA is TGTGCCAGCAGCGTGCAGGACAGAATAGCTAACTATGGCTACACCTTC. The full variable domain, with the rest looked up from reference TRBV9 and TRBJ1-2, is DSGVTQTPKHLITATGQRVTLRCSPRSGDLSVYWYQQSLDQGLQFLIQYYNGEERAKGNILERFSAQQFPDLHSELNLSSLELGDSALYFCASSVQDRIANYGYTFGSGTRLTVV.

The V gene is TRBV19, the J gene TRBJ2-2, with 8 nucleotides matching TRBD2. This CDR3 is built from 14 residues. V trimming: 5 bases; J trimming: 6 bases; junction bases outside the gene matches: 5. CDR1 and CDR2 from the germline V gene are LNHDA and SQIVND (reference sequence). CDR3 bases: TGTGCCAGTAGTCGCTCCGGGGGGGCCGGGGAGCTGTTTTTT. It translates to CASSRSGGAGELFF.

The chain recombines TRBV7-2 with TRBJ2-3; 8 bases line up with TRBD2. Germline V CDR1 and CDR2: SGHTA, FQGNSA. V shed 8 bases and J 0 bases; nucleotides not matched to a gene: 4. This CDR3 is 14 amino acids long. In DNA form, the CDR3 reads TGTGCCAGCCTGACTAGCGCAAGCACAGATACGCAGTATTTT. It translates to CASLTSASTDTQYF. Supplemented by reference TRBV7-2 and TRBJ2-3, the full variable domain reads GAGVSQSPSNKVTEKGKDVELRCDPISGHTALYWYRQSLGQGLEFLIYFQGNSAPDKSGLPSDRFSAERTGGSVSTLTIQRTQQEDSAVYLCASLTSASTDTQYFGPGTRLTVL.

This clone was found once. V usage is TRBV7-2 and J usage is TRBJ2-1; TRBD2 agrees at 7 bases. The CDR3 is 14 amino acids. Trimming removed 5 bases from V and 7 bases from J; junction bases left unmatched: 8. Germline V gene lookup returns CDR1 SGHTA and CDR2 FQGNSA. The CDR3 DNA follows: TGTGCCAGCAGCCCTAGCGGAAGCGGGAATGAGCAGTTCTTC. It yields the protein CASSPSGSGNEQFF.